This T cell receptor (beta chain) was captured by sequencing in a study of blood T cell repertoires in COVID-19. The study drew participants aged about 18 to 89 years from approximately 25 US areas. In assigning cohorts, the study relied on participant-reported clinical history. Sequenced by immunoSEQ multiplex PCR; TCRdb stores in-frame clones only, minus some. This sample has hundreds of thousands of clones, with 85% to 90% found just once. The junction had 6 bases not matched to a gene; V was cut back by 5 bases and J by 0 bases. Germline CDR1 MNHEY, CDR2 SMNVEV (reference sequence). CDR3 length: 17 residues.

The chain carries TRBV27 and TRBJ2-3, with 12 bases fitting TRBD2. The specimen was PBMCs or T cells enriched from blood (not recorded which). The receptor was isolated from a woman between 50 and 59 years old who had recovered from COVID-19. DNA for the CDR3: TGTGCCAGCAGTCCCAGGACTAGCGGGACTAGCACAGATACGCAGTATTTT. This codes for CASSPRTSGTSTDTQYF.